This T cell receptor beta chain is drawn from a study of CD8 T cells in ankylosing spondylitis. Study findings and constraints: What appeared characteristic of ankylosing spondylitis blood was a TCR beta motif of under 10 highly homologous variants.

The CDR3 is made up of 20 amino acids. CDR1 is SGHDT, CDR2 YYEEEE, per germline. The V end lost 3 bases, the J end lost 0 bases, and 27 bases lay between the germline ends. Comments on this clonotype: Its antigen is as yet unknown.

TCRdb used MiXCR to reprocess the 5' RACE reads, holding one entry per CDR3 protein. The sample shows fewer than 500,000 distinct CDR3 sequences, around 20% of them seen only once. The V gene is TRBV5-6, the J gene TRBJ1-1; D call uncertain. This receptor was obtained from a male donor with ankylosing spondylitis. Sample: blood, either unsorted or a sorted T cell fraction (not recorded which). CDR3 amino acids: CASSSPSLGRSYFMNTEAFF. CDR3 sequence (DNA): TGTGCCAGCAGCTCCCCCTCTCTCGGGAGGTCCTACTTCATGAACACTGAAGCTTTCTTT.